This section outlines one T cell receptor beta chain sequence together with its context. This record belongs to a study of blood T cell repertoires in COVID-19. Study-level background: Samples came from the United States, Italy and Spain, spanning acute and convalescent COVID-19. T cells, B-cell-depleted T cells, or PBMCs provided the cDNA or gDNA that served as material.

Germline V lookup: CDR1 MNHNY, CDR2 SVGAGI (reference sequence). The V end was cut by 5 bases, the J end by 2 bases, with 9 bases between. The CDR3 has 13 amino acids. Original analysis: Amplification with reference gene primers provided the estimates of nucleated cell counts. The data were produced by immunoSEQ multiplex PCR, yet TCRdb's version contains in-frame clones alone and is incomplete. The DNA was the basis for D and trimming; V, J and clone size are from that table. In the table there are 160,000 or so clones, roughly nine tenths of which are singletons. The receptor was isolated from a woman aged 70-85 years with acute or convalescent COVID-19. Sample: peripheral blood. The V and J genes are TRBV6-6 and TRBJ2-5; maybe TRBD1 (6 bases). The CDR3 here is CASSTGTQETQYF. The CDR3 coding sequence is TGTGCCAGCAGTACCGGGACACAAGAGACCCAGTACTTC.